This T cell receptor beta chain was documented in a study of T cell changes during pregnancy in multiple sclerosis. The CDR3 extends over 16 amino acids. With 4 bases removed from V and 2 bases from J, the gap between germline ends came to 12 bases. The germline V gene encodes CDR1 LNHDA and CDR2 SQIVND (reference sequence). The assay was immunoSEQ multiplex PCR, and TCRdb's table has in-frame clones only and misses some. The sample lists approximately 100,000 clones, 90% to 95% occurring once. The sequencing used peripheral blood, collected after pregnancy. V usage is TRBV19 and J usage is TRBJ2-6; D is perhaps TRBD1 (6 bases). This sequence originates from a female donor with multiple sclerosis, enrolled in a pregnancy study. CDR3 protein: CASSTEQGTGANVLTF. The CDR3 DNA follows: TGTGCCAGTAGTACAGAACAGGGAACTGGGGCCAACGTCCTGACTTTC.